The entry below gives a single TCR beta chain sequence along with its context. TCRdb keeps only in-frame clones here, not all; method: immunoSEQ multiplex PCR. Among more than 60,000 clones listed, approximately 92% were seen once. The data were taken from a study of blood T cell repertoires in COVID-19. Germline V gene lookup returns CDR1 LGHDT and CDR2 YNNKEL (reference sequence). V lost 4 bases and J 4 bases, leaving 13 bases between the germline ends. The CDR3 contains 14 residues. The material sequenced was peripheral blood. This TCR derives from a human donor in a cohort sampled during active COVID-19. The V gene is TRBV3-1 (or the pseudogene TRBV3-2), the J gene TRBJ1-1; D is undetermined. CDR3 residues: CASSRQVRGTEAFF. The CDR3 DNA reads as TGTGCCAGCAGCCGCCAAGTTAGAGGCACTGAAGCTTTCTTT.